Included here is one T cell receptor (beta chain) sequence, with context. This sample is part of a study of blood T cell repertoires in COVID-19. Study context: Whether acute or convalescent, the COVID-19 samples came from the United States, Italy and Spain. T cells, B-cell-depleted T cells, or PBMCs supplied cDNA or gDNA.

In the original analysis: Reference gene primer amplification yielded estimated nucleated cell counts. Clones were sequenced by immunoSEQ multiplex PCR, and TCRdb holds only the in-frame ones, with some missing. Clonal size and the V and J genes are those of that table, whereas D and trimming came from the DNA. Among about 190,000 clones listed, more than 60% were seen once. The sequenced sample consisted of peripheral blood. The receptor was derived from a man aged 50 to 59 who had recovered from COVID-19.

The CDR3 nucleotides are TGTGCCAGTAGTATTTTAAACACCGGGGAGCTGTTTTTT. Translation gives CASSILNTGELFF. The chain combines TRBV19 with TRBJ2-2, with D unresolved. V was pared by 3 bases and J by 2 bases, with 4 bases between. This CDR3 region has 13 residues. The germline gives CDR1 LNHDA, CDR2 SQIVND (reference sequence).